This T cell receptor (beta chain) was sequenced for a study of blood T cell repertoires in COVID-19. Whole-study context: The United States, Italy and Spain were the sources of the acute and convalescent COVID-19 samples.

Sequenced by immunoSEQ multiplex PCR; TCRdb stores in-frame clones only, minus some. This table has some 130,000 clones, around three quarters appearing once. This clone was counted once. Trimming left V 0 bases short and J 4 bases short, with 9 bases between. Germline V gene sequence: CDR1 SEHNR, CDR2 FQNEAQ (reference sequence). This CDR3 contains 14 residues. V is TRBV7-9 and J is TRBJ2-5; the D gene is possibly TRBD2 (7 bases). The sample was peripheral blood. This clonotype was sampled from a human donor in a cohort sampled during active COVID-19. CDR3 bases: TGTGCCAGCAGCTTAGCGGGGGGGCTAGAGACCCAGTACTTC. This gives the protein CASSLAGGLETQYF.